These 27 T cell receptor beta chains originate from one sample sequenced in a study of T cell changes during pregnancy in multiple sclerosis (dated by TCRdb to between 2018 and 2021). Library creation used the immunoSEQ multiplex PCR assay. What TCRdb holds here is the immuneACCESS table cut down to in-frame rearrangements. Part of the clones is not present; checked against another copy, under half of the missing clones reflect an unresolved V gene, and the others are unexplained. The sample contains more than 15,000 clones, around nine tenths of them found a single time. About 1.3% of the sample is in the top ten clones. The input for sequencing was CD4+ T cells from peripheral blood mononuclear cells, taken in the first trimester of pregnancy. Receptors originate from a female donor in good health, enrolled as a control in a pregnancy study.

This clone was detected once. The V call is TRBV5-5, the J call TRBJ2-7; 8 bases match TRBD1. The CDR3 spans 13 residues. V dropped 0 bases and J dropped 6; count of bases not matched to a gene: 2. CDR1 and CDR2 from the germline V gene are SGHKS and YYEKEE (reference sequence). The CDR3 is CASSLGDRTEQYF. CDR3 DNA: TGTGCCAGCAGCTTGGGGGACAGGACCGAGCAGTACTTC.

J is TRBJ1-5 and V is TRBV10-2; D perhaps matches TRBD1 (5 bases). The CDR3 consists of 13 residues. In germline, CDR1 is WSHSY, CDR2 SAAADI. Trimming removed 8 bases from V and 3 bases from J, with 11 bases in between. CDR3 nucleotide sequence: TGCGCCAGCTATCCAGGGAACAATCAGCCCCAGCATTTT. Amino acid sequence: CASYPGNNQPQHF.

The chain carries TRBV6-5 and TRBJ2-2, with unresolved D. The CDR3 length is 16 residues. Trimming took off 0 bases at V and 0 bases at J, with 8 bases between the two ends. Per germline, CDR1 MNHEY and CDR2 SVGAGI. CDR3 loop: CASSYSPGPNTGELFF. The CDR3, as DNA: TGTGCCAGCAGTTACTCCCCAGGTCCGAACACCGGGGAGCTGTTTTTT.

The chain couples TRBV18 to TRBJ1-1; D gene ambiguous. Trimming pared 3 bases from V and 1 base from J, leaving 9 bases between. The CDR3 is 14 amino acids. CDR1 is KGHSH and CDR2 is LQKENI in the germline V gene. The CDR3 nucleotides are TGTGCCAGCTCACCGCAGGTCCAGAACACTGAAGCTTTCTTT. Translated, it gives CASSPQVQNTEAFF.

The chain couples TRBV6-5 to TRBJ1-4; perhaps TRBD1 as D (5 bases). In germline, CDR1 is MNHEY, CDR2 SVGAGI. Trimming pared 6 bases from V and 5 bases from J, leaving 16 bases between. This CDR3 comprises 15 residues. For the CDR3, the DNA is TGTGCCAGCAGCCCACGGCAGGGTTTGAATGAAAAACTGTTTTTT. Protein product: CASSPRQGLNEKLFF.

The V call is TRBV5-1, the J call TRBJ1-1; the D is unclear. CDR3 length: 13 residues. V dropped 0 bases and J dropped 2 bases, with 5 bases sitting between them. Germline loops: CDR1 SGHRS, CDR2 YFSETQ. The CDR3 DNA follows: TGCGCCAGCAGCTTGGACAGAAACACTGAAGCTTTCTTT. Its translation is CASSLDRNTEAFF.

The chain carries TRBV5-1 and TRBJ1-4; 7 bases agree with TRBD1. There are 16 residues in the CDR3. J was trimmed by 2 bases and V by 4 bases; bases with no gene match: 8. The V gene's germline CDR1 is SGHRS and CDR2 YFSETQ. CDR3 DNA sequence: TGCGCCAGCAGCCAGGGGGGCCTCACTACTAATGAAAAACTGTTTTTT. Its translation is CASSQGGLTTNEKLFF.

This chain links TRBV5-1 with TRBJ2-5, with 8 bases fitting TRBD1. The V and J ends lost 1 base and 1 base, in that order; junction bases with no gene match: 6. Germline assignment: CDR1 SGHRS and CDR2 YFSETQ. This CDR3 comprises 16 residues. The DNA of the CDR3 is TGCGCCAGCAGCTTGTCAGGGGGCAGTGTCCAAGAGACCCAGTACTTC. Translation gives CASSLSGGSVQETQYF.

The chain recombines TRBV4-1 with TRBJ1-3, with TRBD1 identical over 7 bases. Germline assignment: CDR1 MGHRA and CDR2 YSYEKL. The CDR3 has 16 amino acids. Trimming at V came to 3 bases and at J to 0 bases, leaving 5 bases not matched to a gene. CDR3 in DNA: TGCGCCAGCAGCCATGGACAGGCGCCCTCTGGAAACACCATATATTTT. Its translation: CASSHGQAPSGNTIYF.

V is TRBV7-2 and J is TRBJ2-3; the match to TRBD2 covers 7 bases. From germline, CDR1 is SGHTA and CDR2 FQGNSA. Trimming took 6 bases from V and 0 from J; bases not matched to a gene: 6. CDR3 length equals 15 residues. CDR3 region: CASRAGLSSTDTQYF. In nucleotides, the CDR3 is TGTGCCAGCAGAGCGGGATTATCTAGCACAGATACGCAGTATTTT.

The chain uses TRBV7-2 and TRBJ1-3; TRBD1 is a possible D gene (5 bases). V lost 2 bases, J lost 0 bases, and 8 bases lay in between. The CDR3 is made up of 15 amino acids. Germline V gene data show CDR1 as SGHTA and CDR2 as FQGNSA. CDR3 amino acids: CASSLYQGSGNTIYF. DNA for the CDR3: TGTGCCAGCAGCTTATATCAGGGCTCTGGAAACACCATATATTTT.

V and J are TRBV7-8 and TRBJ1-2; a weak D match, TRBD1 (6 bases). Germline V gene lookup returns CDR1 SGHVS and CDR2 FQNEAQ. Trimming stripped 5 bases from V and 4 bases from J, with 17 bases between. CDR3 length: 15 residues. CDR3: CASSPLGGLGYGYTF. In DNA form, the CDR3 reads TGTGCCAGCAGCCCGCTGGGGGGGCTGGGCTATGGCTACACCTTC.

This chain joins TRBV5-1 and TRBJ1-1; no clear D. This CDR3 spans 15 amino acids. Between the trimmed V and J ends, which lost 0 bases and 0 bases, there was a span of 9 bases. Germline V gene lookup returns CDR1 SGHRS and CDR2 YFSETQ. CDR3 protein: CASSLGPGLNTEAFF. CDR3 bases: TGCGCCAGCAGCTTGGGCCCGGGTTTGAACACTGAAGCTTTCTTT.

V usage is TRBV10-3 and J usage is TRBJ2-7, with TRBD1 matching 8 bases. CDR1 and CDR2 (germline): ENHRY, SYGVKD. Trimming took 10 bases from V and 0 from J; bases not matched to a gene: 8. There are 14 residues in the CDR3. The CDR3 sequence: CATHTTGDSYEQYF. CDR3 nucleotide sequence: TGTGCCACACATACGACAGGGGACTCCTACGAGCAGTACTTC.

The rearrangement uses TRBV27 and TRBJ2-7; 11 bases map to TRBD1. Germline V CDR1 and CDR2: MNHEY, SMNVEV (reference sequence). Trimming at V came to 2 bases and at J to 0 bases, leaving 3 bases not matched to a gene. The CDR3 totals 16 residues. CDR3 in amino acids: CASSLAGTGGSYEQYF. The CDR3 DNA reads as TGTGCCAGCAGTTTAGCTGGGACAGGGGGCTCCTACGAGCAGTACTTC.

The CDR3: CASSDLRDTGFVNTEAFF. The CDR3 DNA reads as TGCGCCAGCAGTGACCTGAGGGACACCGGATTTGTGAACACTGAAGCTTTCTTT. V is TRBV10-2 and J is TRBJ1-1, with D perhaps matching TRBD1 (6 bases). Trimming removed 3 bases at V and 0 bases at J, with 20 bases between. Germline V gene lookup returns CDR1 WSHSY and CDR2 SAAADI. The CDR3 is 18 residues long.

This chain connects TRBV19 to TRBJ2-7; tentatively, D is TRBD1 (5 bases). The ends were cut back, 3 bases at V and 5 bases at J, with 11 bases in the middle. The CDR3 length is 13 residues. CDR1 and CDR2 (germline): LNHDA, SQIVND (reference sequence). The CDR3 DNA reads TGTGCCAGTAGTATTGGCAGGGTGAACGAGCAGTACTTC. Its protein is CASSIGRVNEQYF.

The chain combines TRBV9 with TRBJ1-4, with D possibly matching TRBD1 (6 bases). The V and J ends lost 4 bases and 5 bases respectively, with 18 bases between them. Germline V gives CDR1 SGDLS, CDR2 YYNGEE. This CDR3 is 16 amino acids long. CDR3 in amino acids: CASSPSWGRENEKLFF. CDR3 sequence (DNA): TGTGCCAGCAGCCCCTCCTGGGGGCGCGAGAATGAAAAACTGTTTTTT.

This chain uses TRBV9 with TRBJ2-1, with 11 bases fitting TRBD2. V was clipped by 2 bases and J by 4 bases; unmatched bases: 2. The CDR3 totals 15 residues. Germline CDR1 SGDLS, CDR2 YYNGEE. CDR3 residues: CASSVSGRAYNEQFF. The CDR3 bases are TGTGCCAGCAGCGTTAGCGGGAGGGCTTACAATGAGCAGTTCTTC.

The chain has TRBV12-5 and TRBJ2-1, with 7 bases that match TRBD1. CDR1 LGHNT and CDR2 FRNRAP come from the germline V gene. Trimming at V came to 6 bases and at J to 2 bases, leaving 4 bases not matched to a gene. This CDR3 has 14 amino acids. DNA of the CDR3: TGTGCTAGTGGCCGGGACAGAACCTACAATGAGCAGTTCTTC. This sequence encodes CASGRDRTYNEQFF.

This chain connects TRBV7-6 to TRBJ2-3, with 8 bases fitting TRBD2. The CDR3 spans 15 residues. Germline loops: CDR1 SGHVS, CDR2 FNYEAQ. Trimming at V came to 5 bases and at J to 6 bases, leaving 10 bases not matched to a gene. The CDR3 loop is CASSLGSGKLDTQYF. CDR3 sequence (DNA): TGTGCCAGCAGCCTAGGTAGCGGGAAATTGGATACGCAGTATTTT.

The chain employs TRBV10-3 and TRBJ2-2, with TRBD2 matching over 9 bases. V lost 6 bases and J lost 3; bases outside the gene matches: 14. Germline lookup yields CDR1 ENHRY and CDR2 SYGVKD. The CDR3 runs 18 residues. The CDR3 region is CAIRARAGGSGDTGELFF. CDR3 nucleotide sequence: TGTGCCATCAGAGCCCGAGCGGGAGGCTCAGGTGACACCGGGGAGCTGTTTTTT.

This chain joins TRBV7-9 and TRBJ2-1; the match to TRBD2 covers 9 bases. This CDR3 contains 15 residues. Germline CDR1 reads SEHNR; CDR2 reads FQNEAQ (reference sequence). V was pared by 3 bases and J by 3 bases, with 3 bases of the junction left unmatched. The CDR3 coding sequence is TGTGCCAGCAGCTTCCTAGCGGGGTACTACAATGAGCAGTTCTTC. It encodes CASSFLAGYYNEQFF.

This chain uses TRBV6-1 with TRBJ1-6; D may be TRBD1 (6 bases). This CDR3 spans 13 amino acids. V was cut by 4 bases and J by 5 bases, with 6 bases left in between. The germline CDR1 and CDR2 sequences are MNHNS and SASEGT. DNA for the CDR3: TGTGCCAGCAGTGGACAGGATAATTCACCCCTCCACTTT. Its translation is CASSGQDNSPLHF.

V usage is TRBV7-9 and J usage is TRBJ1-1; 9 bases fit TRBD1. The CDR3 is 15 residues long. J gave up 2 bases and V 5 bases, and 6 bases lay outside the gene matches. Looked up from germline, CDR1 is SEHNR and CDR2 is FQNEAQ (reference sequence). The CDR3 nucleotides read TGTGCCAGCAGCCGACAGGGGGATTTTAACACTGAAGCTTTCTTT. Translation: CASSRQGDFNTEAFF.

The DNA of the CDR3 is TGCGCCAGCAGCTCGTATAGCGGGGGGGTTTCGAATGAGCAGTTCTTC. Translation gives CASSSYSGGVSNEQFF. The J gene is TRBJ2-1, the V gene TRBV5-1; 11 bases line up with TRBD2. The CDR3 consists of 16 residues. Per germline, CDR1 SGHRS and CDR2 YFSETQ. The J segment lost 7 bases and the V segment lost 3 bases, leaving 9 bases of the junction unmatched. Filled out from reference TRBV5-1 and TRBJ2-1, the complete variable domain reads KAGVTQTPRYLIKTRGQQVTLSCSPISGHRSVSWYQQTPGQGLQFLFEYFSETQRNKGNFPGRFSGRQFSNSRSEMNVSTLELGDSALYLCASSSYSGGVSNEQFFGPGTRLTVL.

The chain recombines TRBV20-1 with TRBJ1-1, with D tentatively TRBD1 (5 bases). Germline V gene data show CDR1 as DFQATT and CDR2 as SNEGSKA (reference sequence). The CDR3 spans 11 residues. Trimming pared 6 bases from V and 6 bases from J, leaving 11 bases between. The CDR3 coding sequence is TGCAGTGCCTGGCGGGGGGCTGAAGCTTTCTTT. Protein: CSAWRGAEAFF.